This is a list of T cell receptor beta chains from one sample in a study of shared clonotypes between healthy human individuals. Measured with immunoSEQ multiplex PCR; TCRdb has only the in-frame clones, and not every one. The sample contains 2 million to 2.5 million clones, just over 90% of which appear only once. Input material: naive CD4+ T cells from PBMCs. These receptors were collected from a man in his late teens or twenties in good health. Some clones in this sample may be carry-over from other donors' samples. Each CDR3 is given with its conserved first and last residue. D genes are given only for firm matches. Where a row states a size, it is once, few, many or the class of an expanded clone; other rows omit it.

TRBJ2-7 TRBV19 TRBD1 . CASRGQGATYEQYF TGTGCCAGTAGGGGACAGGGGGCCACCTACGAGCAGTACTTC
TRBJ2-6 TRBV2 . . CASSPQRSGANVLTF TGTGCCAGCAGTCCCCAGCGCTCTGGGGCCAACGTCCTGACTTTC
TRBJ1-2 TRBV20-1 . . CSATAGYGYTF TGCAGTGCTACGGCGGGGTATGGCTACACCTTC
TRBJ1-6 TRBV5-6 . . CASSLGKPKSSYNSPLHF TGTGCCAGCAGCTTGGGGAAACCAAAGAGCTCCTATAATTCACCCCTCCACTTT
TRBJ1-2 TRBV19 TRBD1 . CASSALQGATYGYTF TGTGCCAGTAGTGCCCTCCAGGGGGCAACCTATGGCTACACCTTC
TRBJ2-1 TRBV11-2 TRBD2 . CASSAAGGLAGGLGFF TGTGCCAGCAGTGCCGCCGGGGGGCTAGCGGGAGGGCTTGGTTTCTTC
TRBJ1-2 TRBV4-3 . . CASSQDTRTDYYGYTF TGCGCCAGCAGCCAAGATACGAGGACGGACTACTATGGCTACACCTTC
TRBJ1-5 TRBV2 TRBD1 . CASTTDRAEQPQHF TGTGCCAGCACTACCGACAGGGCAGAGCAGCCCCAGCATTTT
TRBJ2-5 TRBV6-5 TRBD1 . CASSVGQGRETQYF TGTGCCAGCAGTGTCGGACAGGGACGAGAGACCCAGTACTTC
TRBJ2-1 TRBV19 TRBD2 . CAVRTSGAEQFF TGTGCTGTCAGGACTAGCGGAGCCGAGCAGTTCTTC
TRBJ1-4 TRBV5-1 . . CASSLGGNEKLFF TGCGCCAGCAGCTTGGGTGGAAATGAAAAACTGTTTTTT
TRBJ2-1 TRBV5-1 . . CASSLATQGNNEQFF TGCGCCAGCAGCTTGGCCACACAGGGTAACAATGAGCAGTTCTTC
TRBJ2-1 TRBV7-6 . . CASSDQRGGASYNEQFF TGTGCCAGCAGCGACCAGAGGGGGGGCGCCTCCTACAATGAGCAGTTCTTC
TRBJ2-5 TRBV6-6 . . CASSGTLETQYF TGTGCCAGCAGTGGGACGCTAGAGACCCAGTACTTC
TRBJ2-3 TRBV12-5 . . CASGLGAGTGSTDTQYF TGTGCTAGTGGTTTGGGGGCCGGGACGGGGAGTACGGATACGCAGTATTTT
TRBJ2-3 TRBV5-1 . . CASSLGGRNTDTQYF TGCGCCAGCAGCTTGGGGGGGCGAAACACAGATACGCAGTATTTT
TRBJ2-5 TRBV7-2 TRBD1 . CASSPWTGGAVTQYF TGTGCCAGCAGCCCCTGGACAGGGGGCGCGGTGACCCAGTACTTC
TRBJ2-7 TRBV5-4 . . CASSLNEQYF TGTGCCAGCAGCTTGAACGAGCAGTACTTC
TRBJ2-5 TRBV5-1 TRBD2 . CASSLTSAQETQYF TGCGCCAGCAGCCTGACTAGCGCCCAAGAGACCCAGTACTTC
TRBJ2-2 TRBV28 . . CASGRGTQNTGELFF TGTGCCAGCGGTCGAGGGACTCAGAACACCGGGGAGCTGTTTTTT
TRBJ2-7 TRBV5-1 TRBD1 . CASSGQDRGFDEQYF TGCGCCAGCAGTGGCCAGGACAGGGGGTTCGACGAGCAGTACTTC
TRBJ2-5 TRBV6-1 . . CASSASGLIEETQYF TGTGCCAGCAGTGCTTCGGGACTCATTGAGGAGACCCAGTACTTC
TRBJ2-5 TRBV7-2 TRBD1 . CASSLASAGGWETQYF TGTGCCAGCAGCTTAGCTTCGGCAGGGGGCTGGGAGACCCAGTACTTC
TRBJ2-7 TRBV6-5 TRBD1 . CASRRGTGDPYEQYF TGTGCCAGCAGAAGGGGGACAGGGGACCCCTACGAGCAGTACTTC
TRBJ2-7 TRBV6-5 . . CASSYSPGTYEQYF TGTGCCAGCAGTTACTCGCCGGGAACCTACGAGCAGTACTTC
TRBJ2-7 TRBV7-9 TRBD2 . CASSLAGLAAKYF TGTGCCAGCAGCTTAGCGGGACTAGCGGCGAAGTACTTC
TRBJ1-4 TRBV28 . once CASRAMGVLGREKLFF TGTGCCAGCAGGGCAATGGGGGTCTTGGGAAGGGAAAAACTGTTTTTT
TRBJ2-3 TRBV7-3 TRBD2 once CASSPYGLAETSTDTQYF TGTGCCAGCAGCCCCTACGGACTAGCGGAGACTAGCACAGATACGCAGTATTTT
TRBJ1-3 TRBV7-6 . . CASSLDRGAGNTIYF TGTGCCAGCAGCTTAGACCGGGGGGCTGGAAACACCATATATTTT
TRBJ2-5 TRBV2 TRBD1 . CASLRVPGGLRKKTQYF TGTGCCAGCCTCAGGGTGCCAGGGGGATTGCGAAAGAAGACCCAGTACTTC
TRBJ1-3 TRBV4-2 TRBD1 . CASSSRAGGGDTIYF TGTGCCAGCAGTTCTCGGGCAGGGGGGGGAGACACCATATATTTT
TRBJ2-3 TRBV19 . . CASRRTSSSTDTQYF TGTGCCAGTAGAAGGACAAGTTCCAGCACAGATACGCAGTATTTT
TRBJ2-3 TRBV28 TRBD2 . CASRLAGSTDTQYF TGTGCCAGCAGACTAGCGGGGAGCACAGATACGCAGTATTTT
TRBJ2-7 TRBV5-1 TRBD2 . CASSWTSGSGEQYF TGCGCCAGCAGCTGGACTAGCGGGAGCGGCGAGCAGTACTTC
TRBJ1-2 TRBV13 . . CASSLGGPFPTGYTF TGTGCCAGCAGCTTAGGCGGACCCTTTCCCACTGGCTACACCTTC
TRBJ2-7 TRBV2 . . CASKSGREYYEQYF TGTGCCAGCAAGTCTGGCCGGGAATACTACGAGCAGTACTTC
TRBJ2-7 TRBV18 TRBD1 once CASSPGTGGNYEQYF TGTGCCAGCTCACCGGGGACAGGGGGCAACTACGAGCAGTACTTC
TRBJ2-2 TRBV5-1 . . CASSLQGPNTGELFF TGCGCCAGCAGCTTGCAGGGGCCCAACACCGGGGAGCTGTTTTTT
TRBJ2-7 TRBV7-2 TRBD1 . CASRRQGFGYEQYF TGTGCCAGCAGAAGACAGGGATTCGGGTACGAGCAGTACTTC
TRBJ1-1 TRBV7-2 . . CASSLDREAEAFF TGTGCCAGCAGCTTAGACAGGGAGGCTGAAGCTTTCTTT
TRBJ2-5 TRBV5-1 . . CASSLGTPQETQYF TGCGCCAGCAGCTTAGGGACGCCCCAAGAGACCCAGTACTTC